A selection of T cell receptor beta chains follows, all from one sample in a study of CD8+ T cells in alopecia areata. TCRdb keeps only in-frame clones here, not all; method: immunoSEQ multiplex PCR. This table holds about 91,000 clones, 35% to 45% found once. The sample was CD4+ T cells sorted from blood. Every receptor here comes from a human donor with alopecia areata. Each CDR3 is given with its conserved first and last residue. The D gene is left open where the match is weak. Rows give clone size only sometimes, using once, few, many, or a class for an expanded clone.

clone size,J gene,V gene,D gene,CDR3 protein,CDR3 DNA
.,TRBJ1-6,TRBV5-1,TRBD1,CASSLEGQGASPLHF,TGCGCCAGCAGCTTGGAGGGACAGGGAGCTTCACCCCTCCACTTT
few,TRBJ2-3,TRBV29-1,.,CSVEALTDTQYF,TGCAGCGTTGAAGCCCTCACAGATACGCAGTATTTT
.,TRBJ1-1,TRBV30,.,CAWSVNRDTEAFF,TGTGCCTGGAGTGTTAACAGGGACACTGAAGCTTTCTTT
.,TRBJ1-4,TRBV29-1,.,CSVEVREKLFF,TGCAGCGTTGAAGTGCGTGAAAAACTGTTTTTT
.,TRBJ2-2,TRBV28,TRBD2,CASSRLARPTGELFF,TGTGCCAGCAGCCGACTAGCCCGCCCCACCGGGGAGCTGTTTTTT
once,TRBJ2-5,TRBV7-2,.,CASNLQGETQYF,TGTGCCAGCAATCTCCAGGGGGAGACCCAGTACTTC
few,TRBJ2-5,TRBV29-1,.,CSVGLVLQETQYF,TGCAGCGTTGGACTCGTTCTCCAAGAGACCCAGTACTTC
few,TRBJ2-3,TRBV29-1,.,CSVGGVVTDTQYF,TGCAGCGTTGGCGGGGTAGTCACAGATACGCAGTATTTT
few,TRBJ1-1,TRBV29-1,TRBD1,CSVPPVTGVMNTEAFF,TGCAGCGTCCCTCCGGTCACAGGGGTCATGAACACTGAAGCTTTCTTT
.,TRBJ2-5,TRBV30,.,CAWSLIGETQYF,TGTGCCTGGAGTCTGATCGGAGAGACCCAGTACTTC
.,TRBJ2-7,TRBV29-1,TRBD2,CSASSGSHDEQYF,TGCAGCGCTTCGAGCGGGAGTCACGACGAGCAGTACTTC
.,TRBJ2-5,TRBV25-1,TRBD2,CASSEPSGAETQYF,TGTGCCAGCAGTGAGCCTAGCGGGGCAGAGACCCAGTACTTC
once,TRBJ2-5,TRBV4-2,TRBD2,CASSLRASGDQETQYF,TGTGCCAGCAGCCTACGGGCTAGCGGGGATCAAGAGACCCAGTACTTC
few,TRBJ1-4,TRBV2,.,CASGIWGVEKLFF,TGTGCCAGCGGGATTTGGGGGGTAGAAAAACTGTTTTTT
.,TRBJ2-5,TRBV29-1,TRBD1,CSVGDRAVVETQYF,TGCAGCGTTGGGGACAGGGCTGTGGTTGAGACCCAGTACTTC
.,TRBJ2-7,TRBV30,.,CAWSQEYEQYF,TGTGCCTGGAGTCAGGAGTACGAGCAGTACTTC
.,TRBJ1-5,TRBV21-1,.,CASMTGTQPQHF,TGTGCCAGCATGACAGGGACCCAGCCCCAGCATTTT
.,TRBJ2-5,TRBV5-1,.,CASSLNRGETQYF,TGCGCCAGCAGCTTGAATCGCGGCGAGACCCAGTACTTC